These 10 T cell receptor beta chains were all obtained from the same sample, sequenced in a study of a mutant IDH1 vaccine in newly diagnosed glioma. Specified time point: week 5, during vaccination. The content of each vaccine dose was 300 ug of mutant IDH1 20-mer peptide, and topical imiquimod accompanied it. Method: immunoSEQ multiplex PCR; TCRdb's copy keeps in-frame clones and lacks some. There are over 50,000 clones in the sample; 90% occur only once, and about 4.6% lies in the top ten. For these receptors, no antigen is known. Here the sequenced sample was PBMCs, taken from a glioma patient whose treatment included an IDH1 peptide vaccine. The receptors were gathered from a woman in her forties with glioma.

This chain uses TRBV7-2 with TRBJ1-5, with D maybe TRBD1 (5 bases). Per the germline V gene, CDR1 is SGHTA and CDR2 is FQGNSA. This CDR3 region has 15 residues. Between the trimmed V and J ends, which lost 5 bases and 6 bases, there was a span of 17 bases. This CDR3 is CASSEGFWGVQPQHF. The CDR3 DNA reads TGTGCCAGCAGCGAAGGGTTCTGGGGGGTTCAGCCCCAGCATTTT.

This clone was counted a single time. The gene calls are TRBV4-3 and TRBJ2-3; D gene unclear. V lost 0 bases and J 6 bases, leaving 4 bases between the germline ends. Germline V gene data show CDR1 as LGHNA and CDR2 as YSLEER. The CDR3 length is 12 residues. The CDR3 spells CASSQDKDTQYF. The CDR3 region has the DNA TGCGCCAGCAGCCAAGATAAGGATACGCAGTATTTT.

As to this clone: One end of the junction does not line up with germline, which may come from a read error. CDR3 protein: CASNLEGLAGVSDEQFF. The CDR3 nucleotides are TGCGCCAGCAACTTGGAGGGACTAGCGGGAGTTTCCGATGAGCAGTTCTTC. This chain connects TRBV5-1 to TRBJ2-1, with TRBD2 matching 14 bases. CDR1 SGHRS and CDR2 YFSETQ come from the germline V gene. The CDR3 contains 17 residues.

The V and J genes are TRBV7-2 and TRBJ1-1; maybe TRBD1 (5 bases). The germline V gene has CDR1 SGHTA and CDR2 FQGNSA. CDR3 size: 14 residues. Trimming stripped 7 bases from V and 4 bases from J, with 16 bases between. In DNA, the CDR3 is TGTGCCAGCAACCAAGGGGATCCGGGCACTGAAGCTTTCTTT. Protein sequence: CASNQGDPGTEAFF.

The chain couples TRBV18 to TRBJ1-5, with 9 bases fitting TRBD1. Germline V lookup: CDR1 KGHSH, CDR2 LQKENI. The CDR3 loop spans 16 amino acids. The ends lost 3 bases at V and 2 bases at J; junction bases unmatched: 5. CDR3 loop: CASSPRGQGGNQPQHF. CDR3 DNA: TGTGCCAGCTCACCGCGGGGACAGGGCGGCAATCAGCCCCAGCATTTT.

The V and J genes are TRBV6-1 and TRBJ1-5; no reliable D call. The germline V gene has CDR1 MNHNS and CDR2 SASEGT. V lost 3 bases, J lost 7 bases, and 16 bases lay in between. This CDR3 region has 15 residues. Here the CDR3 reads CASSEAQAVGQPQHF. Here the CDR3 DNA reads TGTGCCAGCAGTGAGGCGCAGGCGGTTGGGCAGCCCCAGCATTTT.

In DNA form, the CDR3 reads TGTGCCAGCTCACCGGCGGGACAGACTAACTATGGCTACACCTTC. It translates to CASSPAGQTNYGYTF. V usage is TRBV18 and J usage is TRBJ1-2; TRBD1 matches 7 bases. Germline CDR1 is KGHSH and CDR2 is LQKENI. The CDR3 spans 15 residues. With V trimmed by 3 bases and J by 0 bases, 4 bases remained unmatched.

The chain carries TRBV5-4 and TRBJ2-5; 8 positions match TRBD1. This CDR3 has 13 residues. Germline loops: CDR1 SGHNT, CDR2 YYREEE (reference sequence). V dropped 2 bases and J dropped 6; count of bases not matched to a gene: 3. For the CDR3, the DNA is TGTGCCAGCAGCTTCGACAGGGGAAAGACCCAGTACTTC. This sequence encodes CASSFDRGKTQYF. The full variable domain, completed using reference TRBV5-4 and TRBJ2-5, is ETGVTQSPTHLIKTRGQQVTLRCSSQSGHNTVSWYQQALGQGPQFIFQYYREEENGRGNFPPRFSGLQFPNYSSELNVNALELDDSALYLCASSFDRGKTQYFGPGTRLLVL.

This chain links TRBV29-1 with TRBJ2-5; D not certain. There are 12 residues in the CDR3. V gave up 6 bases and J gave up 7 bases, with 15 bases separating them. Germline values: CDR1 SQVTM, CDR2 ANQGSEA. CDR3 region: CSVIHTRGTQYF. The CDR3 DNA follows: TGCAGCGTCATCCACACCCGCGGGACCCAGTACTTC.

This chain uses TRBV27 with TRBJ2-7; D might be TRBD1 or TRBD2, each matching 5 bases. V lost 1 base and J lost 5, with 18 bases in between. The V gene's germline CDR1 is MNHEY and CDR2 SMNVEV (reference sequence). This CDR3 is built from 16 residues. The CDR3 nucleotides read TGTGCCAGCAGTTTATTAGGAAGGGGAGAAAACCACGAGCAGTACTTC. It codes for CASSLLGRGENHEQYF.